Reported below is one TCR beta chain. Its target is not known. A read error may produce the germline difference seen at one junction end. Though probably carrying unrecorded immune exposures, donors were nominally healthy at sampling. The data stem from a study of cytomegalovirus exposure and HLA in healthy donors. PCR employed 60 Vbeta and 13 Jbeta primers. The assay was immunoSEQ multiplex PCR, and TCRdb's table has in-frame clones only and misses some. Its table records about 130,000 clones. Study-level findings and limits: Within an earlier analysis, most TCR beta V segments proved productive either about 90% or about 30% of the time.

CDR3 length: 12 residues. The germline V gene has CDR1 MNHNS and CDR2 SASEGT. This chain joins TRBV6-1 and TRBJ1-5; D is perhaps TRBD1 (5 bases). The source is a woman aged 40 to 55 in good health and CMV-seronegative. The sample consisted of PBMCs. CDR3 bases: TGCGGGGGGGGAGTTGGAAATCAGCCCCAGCATTTT. Protein sequence: CGGGVGNQPQHF.